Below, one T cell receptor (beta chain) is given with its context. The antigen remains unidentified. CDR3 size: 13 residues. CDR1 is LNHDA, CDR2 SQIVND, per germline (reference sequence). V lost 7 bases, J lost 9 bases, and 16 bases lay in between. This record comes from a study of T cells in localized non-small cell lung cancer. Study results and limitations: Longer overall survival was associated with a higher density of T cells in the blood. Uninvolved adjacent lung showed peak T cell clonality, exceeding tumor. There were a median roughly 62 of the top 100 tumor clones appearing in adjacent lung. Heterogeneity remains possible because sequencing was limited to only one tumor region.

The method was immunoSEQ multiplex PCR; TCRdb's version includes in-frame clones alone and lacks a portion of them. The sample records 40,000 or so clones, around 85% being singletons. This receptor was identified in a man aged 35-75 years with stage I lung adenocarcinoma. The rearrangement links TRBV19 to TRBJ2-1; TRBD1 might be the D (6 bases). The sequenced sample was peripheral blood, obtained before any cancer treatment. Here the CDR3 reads CASINNRATEQFF. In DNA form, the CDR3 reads TGTGCCAGTATTAACAACAGGGCCACTGAGCAGTTCTTC.